This TCR beta chain was recovered during a study of a mutant IDH1 vaccine in newly diagnosed glioma. As for time point: week 23, last vaccination. Vaccination comprised doses that each held 300 ug of mutant IDH1 20-mer peptide, plus topical imiquimod. This clone was detected only once. Its antigen remains unidentified. Data came from immunoSEQ multiplex PCR; TCRdb stores just in-frame clones and leaves some out. The sample includes about 38,000 clones, roughly four fifths of them seen just once. The TCR comes from a man aged 40-49 years with glioma. The sample was PBMCs, taken from a glioma patient whose treatment included an IDH1 peptide vaccine.

This CDR3 reads CASSVGQAGQPQHF. In DNA form, the CDR3 reads TGTGCCAGCAGCGTAGGACAGGCCGGACAGCCCCAGCATTTT. The rearrangement uses TRBV9 and TRBJ1-5; tentative D call: TRBD1 (6 bases). The CDR3 has 14 amino acids. Germline V gene lookup returns CDR1 SGDLS and CDR2 YYNGEE. V was cut by 0 bases and J by 7 bases, with 11 bases left in between.